This entry lists 18 T cell receptor beta chains sequenced from one sample in a study of T cells in Graves' hyperthyroidism and ophthalmopathy (dated by TCRdb to between 2017 and 2020). Libraries came from multiplex PCR. For sequencing, an Illumina HiSeq 2000 was employed. Amplification of TCR beta CDR3 regions was carried out from RNA transcripts. The TCR CDR3 was subjected to a first round of RT-PCR using the HTBI primer set and the Qiagen OneStep RT-PCR kit. TCRdb reprocessing: public reads trimmed at Q25 with fastp, clones called with MiXCR, in-frame beta chains kept. Each entry is one CDR3 protein sequence, shown with its most common DNA and genes. The sample table shows some 500,000 distinct CDR3 sequences, and approximately 25% are seen once. The biggest ten clones account for 10% to 12% of the sample. Sequenced input: blood. The receptors here all came from a young woman with Graves' ophthalmopathy.

The chain has TRBV20-1 and TRBJ2-2; 8 positions match TRBD1. The length of the CDR3 is 18 residues. V was pared by 0 bases and J by 4 bases, with 13 bases of the junction left unmatched. CDR1 and CDR2 from the germline V gene are DFQATT and SNEGSKA (reference sequence). CDR3 nucleotide sequence: TGCAGTGCTAGAGACGTCCCGGGACAGGAGGGACGCACCGGGGAGCTGTTTTTT. Its protein product is CSARDVPGQEGRTGELFF.

The chain joins TRBV30 to TRBJ1-5; 7 bases match TRBD1. The CDR3 consists of 12 residues. Germline V gives CDR1 GTSNPN, CDR2 SVGIG (reference sequence). Here the CDR3 reads CATGAEDQPQHF. The CDR3 region has the DNA TGTGCAACAGGGGCGGAAGATCAGCCCCAGCATTTT. Combining the CDR3 with reference TRBV30 and TRBJ1-5 gives the whole variable domain SQTIHQWPATLVQPVGSPLSLECTVEGTSNPNLYWYRQAAGRGLQLLFYSVGIGQISSEVPQNLSASRPQDRQFILSSKKLLLSDSGFYLCATGAEDQPQHFGDGTRLSIL.

This clonotype was seen many times. The chain uses TRBV6-1 and TRBJ1-3; 7 bases line up with TRBD1. CDR3 size: 15 residues. CDR1 and CDR2 (germline): MNHNS, SASEGT. V lost 4 bases, J lost 4 bases, and 7 bases stayed unmatched. The CDR3 sequence is CASSAGTAGGNTIYF. As DNA, the CDR3 is TGTGCCAGCAGTGCGGGGACAGCTGGGGGAAACACCATATATTTT.

The sample holds many counts of this clonotype. The chain combines TRBV7-2 with TRBJ1-2; TRBD1 is a possible D gene (5 bases). The CDR3 is 14 residues long. Germline V gene lookup returns CDR1 SGHTA and CDR2 FQGNSA. V dropped 0 bases and J dropped 7 bases, with 12 bases sitting between them. In DNA, the CDR3 is TGTGCCAGCAGCTTAGCCGGGGCAGTTCGTGGCTACACCTTC. It is translated as CASSLAGAVRGYTF.

Ten or more counts support this clonotype. The chain has TRBV7-2 and TRBJ2-6; D unresolved. The CDR3 totals 15 residues. Trimming pared 1 base from V and 2 bases from J, leaving 6 bases between. CDR1 and CDR2 (germline): SGHTA, FQGNSA. CDR3 region: CASSLVPAGANVLTF. DNA of the CDR3: TGTGCCAGCAGCTTAGTGCCAGCTGGGGCCAACGTCCTGACTTTC.

V usage is TRBV6-1 and J usage is TRBJ1-2; D gene ambiguous. The germline V gene encodes CDR1 MNHNS and CDR2 SASEGT. Trimming left V 4 bases short and J 3 bases short, with 6 bases between. The CDR3 contains 12 residues. CDR3 loop: CASSATDYGYTF. Here the CDR3 DNA reads TGTGCCAGCAGTGCGACGGACTATGGCTACACCTTC.

This clonotype was counted many times. The V and J genes are TRBV20-1 and TRBJ1-1; 9 nucleotides line up with TRBD1. The germline CDR1 and CDR2 sequences are DFQATT and SNEGSKA (reference sequence). Trimming removed 5 bases from V and 5 bases from J; junction bases left unmatched: 6. This CDR3 is 13 amino acids long. DNA for the CDR3: TGCAGTGCTTACAGGGGGCCTGGGACTGAAGCTTTCTTT. Translated, it gives CSAYRGPGTEAFF.

The chain links TRBV27 to TRBJ2-7, with D possibly TRBD2 on 5 matching bases. Trimming left V 0 bases short and J 4 bases short, with 16 bases between. The length of the CDR3 is 16 residues. CDR1 MNHEY and CDR2 SMNVEV come from the germline V gene (reference sequence). The CDR3 nucleotides are TGTGCCAGCAGTTTATCGCTGGTAGCGCCAAGTTACGAGCAGTACTTC. It is translated as CASSLSLVAPSYEQYF.

V gene TRBV6-1 combines with J gene TRBJ2-5; 7 bases fit TRBD2. Germline CDR1 MNHNS, CDR2 SASEGT. The CDR3 is 17 residues long. The trim removed 6 bases at V and 5 bases at J, leaving 18 bases unmatched. DNA for the CDR3: TGTGCCAGCAGCCCGTTAGGTGGGGCGCGGGAGCGGGAGACCCAGTACTTC. Its translation: CASSPLGGARERETQYF.

This chain links TRBV25-1 with TRBJ1-2, with D maybe TRBD1 (6 bases). V gave up 1 base and J gave up 8 bases, with 17 bases separating them. Germline-derived CDR1 and CDR2 are MGHDK and SYGVNS. The CDR3 contains 15 residues. The CDR3 reads CASSELYGGRGGYTF. The CDR3 DNA is TGTGCCAGCAGTGAATTGTACGGGGGGCGAGGAGGCTACACCTTC.

V is TRBV2 and J is TRBJ2-5; 10 bases line up with TRBD2. The CDR3 is 14 residues long. After removal of 6 bases from V and 3 bases from J, the junction contained 4 bases not matched to a gene. The V gene's germline CDR1 is SNHLY and CDR2 FYNNEI. CDR3 in amino acids: CASRLGLAEETQYF. As DNA, the CDR3 is TGTGCCAGCAGGTTAGGACTAGCGGAAGAGACCCAGTACTTC.

This clonotype has ten or more counts. The V gene is TRBV28, the J gene TRBJ1-1, with a possible D match to TRBD1 (6 bases). The CDR3 has 14 amino acids. Germline CDR1 and CDR2: MDHEN and SYDVKM. V shed 2 bases and J shed 4 bases, with 11 bases lying between them. The chain's CDR3 is CASSLGGGGTEAFF. CDR3 coding DNA: TGTGCCAGCAGTTTAGGAGGAGGGGGCACTGAAGCTTTCTTT.

At least ten counts were recorded for this clonotype. The V and J genes are TRBV30 and TRBJ1-1; weak D call: TRBD1 (6 bases). Trimming took off 7 bases at V and 2 bases at J, with 11 bases between the two ends. This CDR3 contains 12 residues. In germline, CDR1 is GTSNPN, CDR2 SVGIG (reference sequence). CDR3 nucleotide sequence: TGTGCCTCTTGGGACACCAACACTGAAGCTTTCTTT. Translating it yields CASWDTNTEAFF.

This clonotype has a count of ten or more. This chain uses TRBV5-1 with TRBJ1-2, with 8 bases that match TRBD1. V trimming: 3 bases; J trimming: 8 bases; junction bases outside the gene matches: 9. Germline V gives CDR1 SGHRS, CDR2 YFSETQ. The CDR3 has 14 residues. CDR3 in amino acids: CASSSPGQGNGYTF. CDR3 nucleotide sequence: TGCGCCAGCAGCTCCCCCGGACAGGGTAACGGCTACACCTTC.

This clonotype was seen more than once but under ten times. The chain has TRBV7-2 and TRBJ2-2, with D tentatively TRBD2 (6 bases). The V and J ends lost 10 bases and 7 bases respectively, with 22 bases between them. CDR1 SGHTA and CDR2 FQGNSA come from the germline V gene. The CDR3 is 15 amino acids. CDR3 sequence reads: CANSQEGRPSGELFF. Written as DNA, the CDR3 is TGTGCCAATTCCCAGGAGGGTAGGCCAAGCGGGGAGCTGTTTTTT.

Comments on this clonotype: A read error is possible here, since a much larger clone lies one base away. The V gene is TRBV5-1, the J gene TRBJ1-1; D remains unclear. CDR3 size: 13 residues. Per germline, CDR1 SGHRS and CDR2 YFSETQ. CDR3 loop: CASGQVGETEACF. In nucleotides, the CDR3 is TGCGCCAGCGGGCAGGTTGGAGAAACTGAAGCTTGCTTT.

Ten or more counts support this clonotype. This chain joins TRBV6-2 or TRBV6-3 and TRBJ1-5; no definite D call. With 3 bases removed from V and 3 bases from J, the gap between germline ends came to 6 bases. The CDR3 spans 13 residues. Germline CDR1 is MNHEY and CDR2 is SVGEGT. The CDR3 region is CASSYYLNQPQHF. CDR3 bases: TGTGCCAGCAGTTATTATCTCAATCAGCCCCAGCATTTT.

The gene calls are TRBV2 and TRBJ1-5; D might be TRBD1 (6 bases). Looked up from germline, CDR1 is SNHLY and CDR2 is FYNNEI. Trimming pared 6 bases from V and 7 bases from J, leaving 22 bases between. The length of the CDR3 is 16 residues. CDR3 protein: CASSEILTGSGQPQHF. DNA for the CDR3: TGTGCCAGCAGCGAAATACTCACAGGGTCGGGACAGCCCCAGCATTTT.